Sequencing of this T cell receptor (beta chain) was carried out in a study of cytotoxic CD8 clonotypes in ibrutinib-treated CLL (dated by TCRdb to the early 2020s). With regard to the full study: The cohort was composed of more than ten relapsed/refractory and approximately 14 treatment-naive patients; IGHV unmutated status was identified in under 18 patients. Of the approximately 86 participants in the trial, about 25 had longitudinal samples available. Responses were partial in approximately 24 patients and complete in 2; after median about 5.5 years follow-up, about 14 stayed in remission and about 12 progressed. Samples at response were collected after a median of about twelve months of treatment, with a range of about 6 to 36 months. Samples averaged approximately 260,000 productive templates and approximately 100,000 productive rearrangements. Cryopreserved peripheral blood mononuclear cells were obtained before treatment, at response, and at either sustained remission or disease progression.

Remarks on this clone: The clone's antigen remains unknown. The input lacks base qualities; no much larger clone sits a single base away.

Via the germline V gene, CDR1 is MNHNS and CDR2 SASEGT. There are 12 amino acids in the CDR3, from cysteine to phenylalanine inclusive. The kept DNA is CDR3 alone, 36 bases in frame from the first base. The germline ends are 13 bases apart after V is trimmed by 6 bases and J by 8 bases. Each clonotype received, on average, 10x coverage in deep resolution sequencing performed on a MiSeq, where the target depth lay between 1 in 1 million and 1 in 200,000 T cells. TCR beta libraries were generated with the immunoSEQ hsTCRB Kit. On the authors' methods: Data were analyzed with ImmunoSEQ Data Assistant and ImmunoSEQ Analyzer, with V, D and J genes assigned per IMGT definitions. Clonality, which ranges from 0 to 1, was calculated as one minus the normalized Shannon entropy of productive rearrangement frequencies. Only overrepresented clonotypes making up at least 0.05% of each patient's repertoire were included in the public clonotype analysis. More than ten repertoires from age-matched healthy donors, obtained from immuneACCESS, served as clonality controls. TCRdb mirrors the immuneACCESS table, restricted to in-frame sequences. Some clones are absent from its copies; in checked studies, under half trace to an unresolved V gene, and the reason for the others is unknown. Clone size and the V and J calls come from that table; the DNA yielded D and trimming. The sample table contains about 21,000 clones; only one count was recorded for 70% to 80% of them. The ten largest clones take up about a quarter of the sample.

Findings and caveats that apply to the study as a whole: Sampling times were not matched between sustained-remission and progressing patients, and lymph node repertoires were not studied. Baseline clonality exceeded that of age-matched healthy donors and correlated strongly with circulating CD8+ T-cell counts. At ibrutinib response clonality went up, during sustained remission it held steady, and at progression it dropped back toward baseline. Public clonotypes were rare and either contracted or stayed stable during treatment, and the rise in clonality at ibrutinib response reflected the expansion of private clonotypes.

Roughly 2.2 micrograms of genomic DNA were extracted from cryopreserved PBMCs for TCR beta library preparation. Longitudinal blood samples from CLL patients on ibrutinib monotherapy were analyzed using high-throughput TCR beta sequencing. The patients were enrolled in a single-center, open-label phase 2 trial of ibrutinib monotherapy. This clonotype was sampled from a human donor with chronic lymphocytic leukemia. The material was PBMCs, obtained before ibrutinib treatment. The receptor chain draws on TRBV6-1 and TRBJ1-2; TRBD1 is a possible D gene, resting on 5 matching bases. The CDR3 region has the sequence CASSGQGYGYTF. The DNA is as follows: TGTGCCAGCAGCGGGCAGGGCTACGGCTACACCTTC.